This T cell receptor (beta chain) was obtained from a study of blood T cell repertoires in COVID-19. The CDR3 covers 13 residues. Germline-derived CDR1 and CDR2 are SGHAT and FQNNGV. V was pared by 6 bases and J by 3 bases, with 11 bases between. Original processing methods: Reference gene primer amplification gave estimated nucleated cell counts. Produced via immunoSEQ multiplex PCR; TCRdb's table is partial and in-frame only. The DNA gave D and trimming, while V, J and clone size come from that table. The repertoire holds fewer than 250,000 clones, with around four fifths as singletons. Sample: peripheral blood. The sequence was collected from a man aged 45-65 years with active or convalescent COVID-19. The gene calls are TRBV11-2 and TRBJ1-1; no clear D gene. This chain's CDR3 is CASSWAGDTEAFF. The DNA of the CDR3 is TGTGCCAGCAGTTGGGCGGGCGACACTGAAGCTTTCTTT.